These 24 T cell receptor beta chains share one sample of origin, sequenced in a study of blood T cell repertoires in COVID-19 (dated by TCRdb to the early 2020s). Libraries were prepared through the immunoSEQ multiplex PCR assay. TCRdb retrieved this table from immuneACCESS and kept in-frame rearrangements only. Not all clones are present; in checked studies, unresolved V genes account for under half, and no reason is known for the remainder. The sample includes about 87,000 clones, with over 70% observed a single time. The top ten clonotypes cover roughly 4% of the sample. The sample comprised peripheral blood. These receptors came from a woman aged 50 to 65 with acute or convalescent COVID-19.

The rearrangement joins TRBV5-1 to TRBJ2-7; D is possibly TRBD2 (5 bases). Germline V gene data show CDR1 as SGHRS and CDR2 as YFSETQ. This CDR3 spans 14 amino acids. Trimming left V 1 base short and J 1 base short, with 9 bases between. CDR3 in amino acids: CASSLQRASYEQYF. The CDR3 DNA sequence: TGCGCCAGCAGCTTGCAGAGGGCTTCCTACGAGCAGTACTTC.

V is TRBV7-2 and J is TRBJ2-1, with TRBD2 matching 8 bases. V lost 1 base to trimming and J lost 4 bases; unmatched junction nucleotides: 3. Germline CDR1 and CDR2: SGHTA and FQGNSA. This CDR3 is 15 amino acids long. This CDR3 is CASSLVAGKYNEQFF. CDR3 DNA: TGTGCCAGCAGCTTAGTAGCGGGGAAGTACAATGAGCAGTTCTTC.

The chain combines TRBV4-3 with TRBJ1-2; tentative D call: TRBD1 (5 bases). This CDR3 comprises 15 residues. V lost 0 bases and J lost 7, with 15 bases in between. Germline loops: CDR1 LGHNA, CDR2 YSLEER. The CDR3 DNA reads TGCGCCAGCAGCCAAGAAAGGGGTTCCCGGAGTGGCTACACCTTC. Its translation is CASSQERGSRSGYTF.

The chain links TRBV25-1 to TRBJ2-1, with 9 bases that match TRBD2. Germline lookup yields CDR1 MGHDK and CDR2 SYGVNS. The trim removed 2 bases at V and 2 bases at J, leaving 7 bases unmatched. The CDR3 contains 17 residues. This CDR3 is CASSERMRGGPYNEQFF. In DNA, the CDR3 is TGTGCCAGCAGTGAAAGGATGCGGGGGGGCCCCTACAATGAGCAGTTCTTC.

The chain recombines TRBV5-1 with TRBJ2-1; tentative D call: TRBD1 (5 bases). Trimming removed 0 bases at V and 6 bases at J, with 7 bases between. Germline CDR1 SGHRS, CDR2 YFSETQ. This CDR3 is built from 13 residues. The CDR3 loop reads CASSLVGANEQFF. In nucleotides, the CDR3 is TGCGCCAGCAGCTTGGTAGGGGCCAATGAGCAGTTCTTC.

The chain links TRBV4-3 to TRBJ1-2; D gene uncertain. The length of the CDR3 is 17 residues. The germline V and J ends were trimmed by 0 bases and 4 bases, with 18 bases remaining between them. The germline gives CDR1 LGHNA, CDR2 YSLEER. CDR3 residues: CASSQDLVGARAYGYTF. For the CDR3, the DNA is TGCGCCAGCAGCCAAGATCTAGTAGGAGCGCGCGCCTATGGCTACACCTTC.

The chain recombines TRBV7-8 with TRBJ1-6; D possibly corresponds to TRBD1 (6 bases). Germline V CDR1 and CDR2: SGHVS, FQNEAQ. The CDR3 is made up of 13 amino acids. V gave up 5 bases and J gave up 10 bases, with 12 bases separating them. As DNA, the CDR3 is TGTGCCAGCAGCACCCAGGGGCGATCACCCCTCCACTTT. Protein product: CASSTQGRSPLHF.

Only a few counts were recorded for this clone. The chain joins TRBV6-5 to TRBJ1-1; the match to TRBD1 covers 8 bases. CDR3 length: 13 residues. The germline gives CDR1 MNHEY, CDR2 SVGAGI. The junction had 4 bases not matched to a gene; V was cut back by 6 bases and J by 4 bases. In DNA, the CDR3 is TGTGCCAGCAGGGACAGGGCTTTCACTGAAGCTTTCTTT. This translates into CASRDRAFTEAFF.

The chain joins TRBV2 to TRBJ2-5, with 8 bases aligning to TRBD2. The ends lost 3 bases at V and 4 bases at J; junction bases unmatched: 7. Per germline, CDR1 SNHLY and CDR2 FYNNEI. This CDR3 contains 15 residues. The CDR3 spells CASSDRGRGGETQYF. CDR3 bases: TGTGCCAGCAGTGATCGGGGCCGGGGGGGAGAGACCCAGTACTTC.

The V call is TRBV3-1 (or the pseudogene TRBV3-2), the J call TRBJ1-2, with D possibly matching TRBD1 (5 bases). The V end lost 4 bases, the J end lost 4 bases, and 16 bases lay between the germline ends. Germline loops: CDR1 LGHDT, CDR2 YNNKEL (reference sequence). There are 15 residues in the CDR3. The chain's CDR3 is CASSLSLWDSYGYTF. DNA of the CDR3: TGTGCCAGCAGCCTATCCCTGTGGGACTCCTATGGCTACACCTTC.

CDR3: CASSELSGGISYEQYF. The CDR3 nucleotides are TGTGCCAGCAGTGAGTTGAGCGGGGGGATCTCCTACGAGCAGTACTTC. The chain joins TRBV2 to TRBJ2-7, with 9 bases identical to TRBD2. J lost 0 bases, V lost 3 bases, and 6 bases had no gene match. The length of the CDR3 is 16 residues. The germline V gene has CDR1 SNHLY and CDR2 FYNNEI.

V usage is TRBV28 and J usage is TRBJ1-2; 10 nucleotides match TRBD1. With 5 bases clipped from V and 7 bases from J, the junction kept 7 bases outside the gene matches. The CDR3 loop spans 14 amino acids. The V gene's germline CDR1 is MDHEN and CDR2 SYDVKM. For the CDR3, the DNA is TGTGCCAGCAGTCTCGACAGGGGGCTAGGTGGCTACACCTTC. Its translation is CASSLDRGLGGYTF.

The V call is TRBV5-1, the J call TRBJ1-1, with TRBD1 matching 9 bases. Trimming cost V 4 bases and J 3 bases; bases outside gene matches: 10. Germline V gene data show CDR1 as SGHRS and CDR2 as YFSETQ. The CDR3 runs 16 residues. The CDR3, as DNA: TGCGCCAGCAGCGGAGGGACAGGGATTTATTACACTGAAGCTTTCTTT. Translation gives CASSGGTGIYYTEAFF. The variable domain in full, completed from reference TRBV5-1 and TRBJ1-1, reads KAGVTQTPRYLIKTRGQQVTLSCSPISGHRSVSWYQQTPGQGLQFLFEYFSETQRNKGNFPGRFSGRQFSNSRSEMNVSTLELGDSALYLCASSGGTGIYYTEAFFGQGTRLTVV.

This chain links TRBV7-9 with TRBJ1-1; possibly TRBD1 for D (6 bases). Germline V gives CDR1 SEHNR, CDR2 FQNEAQ (reference sequence). V was trimmed by 5 bases and J by 1 base, leaving 8 bases between them. The CDR3 totals 13 residues. CDR3 amino acids: CASSGQTNTEAFF. The DNA for the CDR3 is TGTGCCAGCAGCGGACAGACGAACACTGAAGCTTTCTTT.

The chain couples TRBV5-1 to TRBJ2-6; 10 nucleotides match TRBD1. This CDR3 spans 18 amino acids. After removal of 3 bases from V and 0 bases from J, the junction contained 6 bases not matched to a gene. The germline gives CDR1 SGHRS, CDR2 YFSETQ. The CDR3 sequence is CASSSRQGALSGANVLTF. The CDR3 DNA reads as TGCGCCAGCAGCTCCCGACAGGGGGCGCTCTCTGGGGCCAACGTCCTGACTTTC.

The V gene is TRBV27, the J gene TRBJ2-2; unclear D gene. Germline V CDR1 and CDR2: MNHEY, SMNVEV (reference sequence). Trimming left V 7 bases short and J 0 bases short, with 3 bases between. The CDR3 has 12 residues. In DNA form, the CDR3 reads TGTGCCAGCACCTCGAACACCGGGGAGCTGTTTTTT. Protein: CASTSNTGELFF.

This chain uses TRBV30 with TRBJ1-4; D uncertain. The CDR3 totals 14 residues. Germline values: CDR1 GTSNPN, CDR2 SVGIG (reference sequence). Trimming took 4 bases from V and 8 from J, leaving 17 bases between them. The CDR3 nucleotides are TGTGCCTGGACACCGGACCCGGGAGGGGAAAAACTGTTTTTT. Amino acid sequence: CAWTPDPGGEKLFF.

CDR3 DNA: TGTGCCAGCAGCGCCTGGGGCAGGGGGACTGCCGAGCAGTACTTC. Its translation: CASSAWGRGTAEQYF. The genes are TRBV5-4 and TRBJ2-7, with D possibly being TRBD1 (7 bases). This CDR3 contains 15 residues. Trimming took 4 bases from V and 6 from J, leaving 20 bases between them. Germline CDR1 reads SGHNT; CDR2 reads YYREEE (reference sequence).

This clone was counted once. The V gene is TRBV5-6, the J gene TRBJ1-5; 7 bases agree with TRBD1. After removal of 3 bases from V and 3 bases from J, the junction contained 6 bases not matched to a gene. Germline lookup yields CDR1 SGHDT and CDR2 YYEEEE. This CDR3 spans 15 amino acids. The CDR3 DNA reads TGTGCCAGCAGCTCCTTTGACAGGGACAATCAGCCCCAGCATTTT. Amino acids: CASSSFDRDNQPQHF.

V is TRBV25-1 and J is TRBJ2-1, with D perhaps matching TRBD1 (5 bases). Trimming shortened V by 10 bases and J by 4 bases, and 8 bases separated the two germline ends. The germline gives CDR1 MGHDK, CDR2 SYGVNS. CDR3 size: 11 residues. The CDR3 region is CATQGYNEQFF. In DNA form, the CDR3 reads TGTGCCACCCAGGGATACAATGAGCAGTTCTTC. The variable domain in full, with the rest retrieved from reference TRBV25-1 and TRBJ2-1, is EADIYQTPRYLVIGTGKKITLECSQTMGHDKMYWYQQDPGMELHLIHYSYGVNSTEKGDLSSESTVSRIRTEHFPLTLESARPSHTSQYLCATQGYNEQFFGPGTRLTVL.

The chain carries TRBV24-1 and TRBJ2-5; a possible D gene is TRBD1 (5 bases). This CDR3 comprises 14 residues. The germline V gene encodes CDR1 KGHDR and CDR2 SFDVKD. The V end lost 0 bases, the J end lost 5 bases, and 9 bases lay between the germline ends. The CDR3: CATSDLRQGETQYF. CDR3 nucleotide sequence: TGTGCCACCAGTGATTTGAGGCAGGGCGAGACCCAGTACTTC.

This sequence joins TRBV5-1 and TRBJ2-1; a possible D gene is TRBD2 (6 bases). V lost 3 bases and J lost 9, with 16 bases in between. Germline CDR1 SGHRS, CDR2 YFSETQ. This CDR3 spans 14 amino acids. The CDR3 loop is CASSWGVGLPEQFF. DNA of the CDR3: TGCGCCAGCAGCTGGGGGGTCGGGCTCCCTGAGCAGTTCTTC.

This rearrangement joins TRBV6-5 to TRBJ2-7, with a tentative D call TRBD1 (5 bases). Trimming shortened V by 4 bases and J by 6 bases, and 19 bases separated the two germline ends. The CDR3 runs 15 residues. Germline assignment: CDR1 MNHEY and CDR2 SVGAGI. The CDR3 sequence: CASSSQGIDGFEQYF. CDR3 coding DNA: TGTGCCAGCAGTTCCCAGGGCATTGATGGGTTCGAGCAGTACTTC.

The V call is TRBV15, the J call TRBJ1-6; D may be TRBD1 (5 bases). This CDR3 has 14 amino acids. Germline loops: CDR1 LNHNV, CDR2 YYDKDF (reference sequence). V lost 5 bases to trimming and J lost 8 bases, with 13 bases between them. The CDR3 DNA sequence: TGTGCCACCAGCCCAGGGATTTCGGATTCACCCCTCCACTTT. Translating gives CATSPGISDSPLHF.